This note documents a single TCR beta chain sequence. Its antigen is not identified. This sample is part of a study of T cell responses to AZD1222 COVID-19 vaccine. Study summary: The study pooled second doses at about 4 or about 12 weeks. Findings and caveats of the study: Epitopes outside B.1.351 and B.1.1.7 mutated regions reportedly drew nearly half of spike TCRs. Just a handful of AZD1222 recipients were seropositive at baseline.

The ends were cut back, 3 bases at V and 11 bases at J, with 22 bases in the middle. Germline loops: CDR1 SGHVS, CDR2 FQNEAQ. The CDR3 loop spans 15 amino acids. Repertoires were generated with immunoSEQ multiplex PCR, while TCRdb's copy carries only in-frame clones and drops some. The sample includes tens of thousands of clones, over 85% seen only once; the top ten take more than 4%. The input for sequencing was peripheral blood, taken on day 0 of AZD1222 vaccination. The chain has TRBV7-8 and TRBJ1-1; weak D call: TRBD1 (5 bases). This sequence was found in an adult in good health. CDR3 protein: CASSLANGTPVGAFF. CDR3 DNA: TGTGCCAGCAGCTTGGCCAACGGGACGCCGGTGGGGGCTTTCTTT.